One and the same sample provided the 13 T cell receptor beta chains below, sequenced in a study of T cells in narcolepsy. The repertoire was sequenced with immunoSEQ multiplex PCR; TCRdb's copy has only in-frame clones and lacks some. Of about 30,000 clones listed, roughly 80% are singletons. Sequenced material: CD45RA- memory CD4+ T cells from PBMCs. These receptors all stem from a human donor with narcolepsy.

This chain uses TRBV18 with TRBJ1-5; TRBD1 might be the D (5 bases). V gave up 8 bases and J gave up 2 bases, with 16 bases separating them. Germline loops: CDR1 KGHSH, CDR2 LQKENI. This CDR3 spans 15 amino acids. For the CDR3, the DNA is TGTGCCAGCACTCGGAGCACCAGGGGCAATCAGCCCCAGCATTTT. This translates into CASTRSTRGNQPQHF.

The chain recombines TRBV7-7 with TRBJ2-5; 8 bases are shared with TRBD2. The J call is uncertain, as TRBJ2-7 better fits the DNA end. The CDR3 is 13 residues long. Germline CDR1 and CDR2: SSHAT and FNYEAQ (reference sequence). For the CDR3, the DNA is TGTGCCAGCAGCTTAGAAACTAGCGGCGAGCAGTACTTC. This translates into CASSLETSGEQYF.

The chain is built from TRBV19 and TRBJ2-5; 7 bases agree with TRBD1. V gave up 5 bases and J gave up 5 bases; unmatched junction bases: 8. CDR3 size: 14 residues. Germline assignment: CDR1 LNHDA and CDR2 SQIVND (reference sequence). CDR3 in DNA: TGTGCCAGTAGTCCACGAGGACAGGCCGAGACCCAGTACTTC. The encoded protein is CASSPRGQAETQYF.

This clone has just one count. The V and J genes are TRBV6-5 and TRBJ1-1; possible D gene TRBD1, 5 bases. V was shortened by 7 bases and J by 5 bases, with 20 bases between the two germline ends. The CDR3 contains 15 residues. Germline-derived CDR1 and CDR2 are MNHEY and SVGAGI. CDR3 bases: TGTGCCAGCACCTCTTTGGGGGAGGGGAGTACTGAAGCTTTCTTT. Amino acids: CASTSLGEGSTEAFF.

The chain links TRBV4-2 to TRBJ2-5; no firm D call. CDR3 length: 17 residues. From germline, CDR1 is LGHNA and CDR2 YNFKEQ. Trimming took 0 bases from V and 1 from J, leaving 15 bases between them. CDR3 in DNA: TGTGCCAGCAGCCAAGATGAAGGGCGGCAGCTCCAAGAGACCCAGTACTTC. It yields the protein CASSQDEGRQLQETQYF.

V is TRBV18 and J is TRBJ1-5; D is undetermined. Deletions cut 5 bases from V and 0 bases from J, with 11 bases between. The CDR3 runs 15 residues. The germline CDR1 and CDR2 sequences are KGHSH and LQKENI. CDR3 loop: CASSEGLYSNQPQHF. CDR3 nucleotide sequence: TGTGCCAGCTCAGAAGGACTTTATAGCAATCAGCCCCAGCATTTT.

The gene calls are TRBV29-1 and TRBJ1-2; a possible D gene is TRBD1 (6 bases). The CDR3 is 14 residues long. The germline gives CDR1 SQVTM, CDR2 ANQGSEA. The germline V and J ends were trimmed by 5 bases and 6 bases, with 19 bases remaining between them. The CDR3 loop is CSVSGSGQGNGYTF. The CDR3 nucleotides read TGCAGCGTTTCCGGGTCGGGACAAGGAAATGGCTACACCTTC.

The chain combines TRBV7-9 with TRBJ1-5; D not resolved. Germline V lookup: CDR1 SEHNR, CDR2 FQNEAQ (reference sequence). V was pared by 4 bases and J by 0 bases, with 4 bases between. The CDR3 has 13 amino acids. The chain's CDR3 is CASSYDSNQPQHF. The CDR3, as DNA: TGTGCCAGCAGCTACGATAGCAATCAGCCCCAGCATTTT.

The chain uses TRBV6-5 and TRBJ1-6, with D hard to call. The CDR3 has 16 amino acids. The V and J ends lost 2 bases and 0 bases respectively, with 8 bases between them. From germline, CDR1 is MNHEY and CDR2 SVGAGI. CDR3 in DNA: TGTGCCAGCAGTTACAGTCGGAGCTCCTATAATTCACCCCTCCACTTT. Its protein is CASSYSRSSYNSPLHF.

The chain recombines TRBV28 with TRBJ2-1; either TRBD1 or TRBD2 may fit D (7 bases each). CDR3 length: 14 amino acids. Trimming removed 0 bases at V and 9 bases at J, with 12 bases between. The germline V gene encodes CDR1 MDHEN and CDR2 SYDVKM. This chain's CDR3 is CASSLWTGRGEQFF. As DNA, the CDR3 is TGTGCCAGCAGTTTATGGACAGGGAGGGGTGAGCAGTTCTTC.

J is TRBJ1-2 and V is TRBV19; unclear D gene. CDR1 LNHDA and CDR2 SQIVND come from the germline V gene (reference sequence). V dropped 3 bases and J dropped 2 bases, with 4 bases sitting between them. This CDR3 spans 12 amino acids. In DNA, the CDR3 is TGTGCCAGTAGTATCAGAAACTATGGCTACACCTTC. This gives the protein CASSIRNYGYTF.

The V gene is TRBV20-1, the J gene TRBJ1-2; D is unclear. Trimming pared 2 bases from V and 0 bases from J, leaving 1 base between. Looked up from germline, CDR1 is DFQATT and CDR2 is SNEGSKA (reference sequence). The CDR3 sequence is 11 residues long. CDR3 bases: TGCAGTGCTAGACCTAACTATGGCTACACCTTC. Translation gives CSARPNYGYTF.

The chain carries TRBV19 and TRBJ1-1; D remains ambiguous. This CDR3 region has 15 residues. With 6 bases removed from V and 0 bases from J, the gap between germline ends came to 14 bases. CDR1 and CDR2 (germline): LNHDA, SQIVND (reference sequence). The chain's CDR3 is CASSPDGFMNTEAFF. The CDR3 nucleotides are TGTGCCAGTAGCCCCGACGGTTTTATGAACACTGAAGCTTTCTTT.